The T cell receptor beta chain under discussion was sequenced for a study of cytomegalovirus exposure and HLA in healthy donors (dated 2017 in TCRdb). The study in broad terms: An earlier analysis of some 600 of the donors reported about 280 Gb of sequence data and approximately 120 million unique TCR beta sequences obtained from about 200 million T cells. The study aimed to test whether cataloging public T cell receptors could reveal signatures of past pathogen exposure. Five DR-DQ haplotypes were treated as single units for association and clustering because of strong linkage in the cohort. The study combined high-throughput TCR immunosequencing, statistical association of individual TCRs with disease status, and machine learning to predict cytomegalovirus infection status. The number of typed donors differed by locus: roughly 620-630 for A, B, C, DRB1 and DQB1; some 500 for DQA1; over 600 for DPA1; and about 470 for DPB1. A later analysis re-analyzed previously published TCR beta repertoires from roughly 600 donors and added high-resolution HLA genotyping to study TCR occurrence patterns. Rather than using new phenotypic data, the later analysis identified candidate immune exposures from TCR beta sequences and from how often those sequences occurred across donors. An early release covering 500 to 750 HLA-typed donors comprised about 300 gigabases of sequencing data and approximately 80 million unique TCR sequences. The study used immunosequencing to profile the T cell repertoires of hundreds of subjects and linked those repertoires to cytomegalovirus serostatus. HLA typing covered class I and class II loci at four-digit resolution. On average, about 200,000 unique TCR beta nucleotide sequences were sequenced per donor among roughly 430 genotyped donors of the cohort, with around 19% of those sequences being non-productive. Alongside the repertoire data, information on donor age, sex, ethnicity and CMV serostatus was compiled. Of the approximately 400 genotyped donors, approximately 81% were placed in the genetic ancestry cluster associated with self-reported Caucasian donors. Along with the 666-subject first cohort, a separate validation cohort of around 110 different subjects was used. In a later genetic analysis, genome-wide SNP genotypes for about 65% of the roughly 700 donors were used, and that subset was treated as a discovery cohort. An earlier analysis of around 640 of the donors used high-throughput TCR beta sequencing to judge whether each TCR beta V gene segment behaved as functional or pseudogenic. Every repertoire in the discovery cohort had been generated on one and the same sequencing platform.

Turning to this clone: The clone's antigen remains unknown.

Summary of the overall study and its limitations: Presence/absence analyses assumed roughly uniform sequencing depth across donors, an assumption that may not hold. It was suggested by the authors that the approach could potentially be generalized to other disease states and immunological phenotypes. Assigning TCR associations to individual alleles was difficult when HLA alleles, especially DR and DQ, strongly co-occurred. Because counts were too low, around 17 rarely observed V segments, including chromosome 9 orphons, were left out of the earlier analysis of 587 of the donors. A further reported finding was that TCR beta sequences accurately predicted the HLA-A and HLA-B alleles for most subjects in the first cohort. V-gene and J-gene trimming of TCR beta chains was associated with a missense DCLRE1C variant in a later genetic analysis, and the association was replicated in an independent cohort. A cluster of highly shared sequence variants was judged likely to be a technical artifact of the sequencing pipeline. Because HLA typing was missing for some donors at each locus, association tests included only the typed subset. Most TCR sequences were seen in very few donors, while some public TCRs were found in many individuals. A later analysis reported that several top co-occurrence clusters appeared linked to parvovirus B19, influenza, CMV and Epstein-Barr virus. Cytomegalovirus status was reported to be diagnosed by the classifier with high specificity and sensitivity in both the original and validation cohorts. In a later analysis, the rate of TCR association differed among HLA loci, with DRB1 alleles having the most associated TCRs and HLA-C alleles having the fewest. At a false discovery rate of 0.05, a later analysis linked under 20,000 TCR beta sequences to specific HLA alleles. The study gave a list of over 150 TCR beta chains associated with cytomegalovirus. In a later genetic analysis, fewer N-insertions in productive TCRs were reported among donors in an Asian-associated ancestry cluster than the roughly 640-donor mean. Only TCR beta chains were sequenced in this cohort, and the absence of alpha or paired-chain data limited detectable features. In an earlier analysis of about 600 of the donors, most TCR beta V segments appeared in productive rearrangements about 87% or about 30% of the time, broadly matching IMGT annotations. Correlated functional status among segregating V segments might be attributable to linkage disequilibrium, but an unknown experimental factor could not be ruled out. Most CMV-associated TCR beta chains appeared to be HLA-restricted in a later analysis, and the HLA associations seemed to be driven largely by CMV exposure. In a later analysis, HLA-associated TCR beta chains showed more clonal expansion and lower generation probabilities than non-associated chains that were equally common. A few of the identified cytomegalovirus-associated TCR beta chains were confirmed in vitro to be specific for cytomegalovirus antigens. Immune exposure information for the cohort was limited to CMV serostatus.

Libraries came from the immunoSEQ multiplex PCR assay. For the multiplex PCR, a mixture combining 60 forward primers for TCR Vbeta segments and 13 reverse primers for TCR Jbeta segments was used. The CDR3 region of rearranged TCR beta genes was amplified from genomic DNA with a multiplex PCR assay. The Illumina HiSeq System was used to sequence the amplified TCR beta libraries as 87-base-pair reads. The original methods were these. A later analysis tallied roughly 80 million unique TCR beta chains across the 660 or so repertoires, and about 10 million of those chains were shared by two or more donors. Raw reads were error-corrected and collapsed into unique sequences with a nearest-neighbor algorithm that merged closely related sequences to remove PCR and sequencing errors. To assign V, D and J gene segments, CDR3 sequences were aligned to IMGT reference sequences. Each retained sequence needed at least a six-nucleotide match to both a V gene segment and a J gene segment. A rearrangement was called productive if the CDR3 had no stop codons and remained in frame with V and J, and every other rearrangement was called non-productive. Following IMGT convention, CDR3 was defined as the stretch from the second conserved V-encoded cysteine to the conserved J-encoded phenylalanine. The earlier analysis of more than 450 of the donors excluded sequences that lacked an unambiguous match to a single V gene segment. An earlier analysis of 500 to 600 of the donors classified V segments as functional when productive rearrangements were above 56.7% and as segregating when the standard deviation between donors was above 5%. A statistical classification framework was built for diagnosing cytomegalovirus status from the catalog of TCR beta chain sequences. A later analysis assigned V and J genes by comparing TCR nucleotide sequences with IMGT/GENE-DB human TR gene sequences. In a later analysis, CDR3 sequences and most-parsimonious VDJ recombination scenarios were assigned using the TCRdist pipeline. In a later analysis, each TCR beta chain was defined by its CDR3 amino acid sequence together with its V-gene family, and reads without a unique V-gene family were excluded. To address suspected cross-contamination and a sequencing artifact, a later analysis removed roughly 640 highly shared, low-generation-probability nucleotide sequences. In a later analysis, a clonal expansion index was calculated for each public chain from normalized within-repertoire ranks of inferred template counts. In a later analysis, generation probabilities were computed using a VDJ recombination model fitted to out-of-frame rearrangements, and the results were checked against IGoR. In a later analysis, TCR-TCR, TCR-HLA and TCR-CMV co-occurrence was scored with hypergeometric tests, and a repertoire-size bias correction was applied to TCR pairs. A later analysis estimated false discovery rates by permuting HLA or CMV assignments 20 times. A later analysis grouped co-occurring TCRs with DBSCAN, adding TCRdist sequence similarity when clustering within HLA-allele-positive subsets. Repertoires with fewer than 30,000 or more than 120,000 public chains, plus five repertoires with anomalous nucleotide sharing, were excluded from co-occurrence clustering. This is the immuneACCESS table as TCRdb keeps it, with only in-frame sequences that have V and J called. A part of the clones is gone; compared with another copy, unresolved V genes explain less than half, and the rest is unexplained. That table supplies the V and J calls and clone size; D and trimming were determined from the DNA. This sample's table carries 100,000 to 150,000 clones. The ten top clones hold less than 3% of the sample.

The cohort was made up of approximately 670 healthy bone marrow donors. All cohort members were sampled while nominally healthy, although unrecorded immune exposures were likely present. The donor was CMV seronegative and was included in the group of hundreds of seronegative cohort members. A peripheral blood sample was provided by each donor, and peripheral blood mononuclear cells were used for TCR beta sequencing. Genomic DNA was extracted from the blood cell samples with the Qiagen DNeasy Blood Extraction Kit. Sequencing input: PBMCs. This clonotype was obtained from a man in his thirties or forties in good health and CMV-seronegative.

Read as DNA, the sequence is TGCGCCAGCAGCCAAGATCTAGCGGGAGCAGATACGCAGTATTTT. This is translated as CASSQDLAGADTQYF. The chain is encoded by TRBV4-3 joined to TRBJ2-3; TRBD2 lines up with 10 middle nucleotides. The CDR3 runs 15 residues from the cysteine to the phenylalanine. Just the 45-base CDR3 DNA is kept, in frame starting at base 1. V is trimmed back by 0 bases and J by 4 bases, and the junction contains 1 base that no gene match accounts for. According to the germline V gene, CDR1 reads LGHNA and CDR2 reads YSLEER.